Following are 12 T cell receptor beta chains from one sample sequenced in a study of T cell responses to AZD1222 COVID-19 vaccine. Some clones are missing from TCRdb's copy, which holds only in-frame ones; the method was immunoSEQ multiplex PCR. The sample records 100,000 to 150,000 clones, more than 75% being singletons. Material: peripheral blood, obtained 28 days after the second AZD1222 dose. The receptors come from an adult who received the AZD1222 COVID-19 vaccine.

The V call is TRBV15, the J call TRBJ2-6; no definite D call. Trimming took 4 bases from V and 2 from J, leaving 9 bases between them. In germline, CDR1 is LNHNV, CDR2 YYDKDF (reference sequence). CDR3 length: 15 amino acids. In DNA form, the CDR3 reads TGTGCCACCAGCAACGGACCTCCTGGGGCCAACGTCCTGACTTTC. The encoded protein is CATSNGPPGANVLTF.

This chain connects TRBV18 to TRBJ1-1; tentatively, D is TRBD1 (6 bases). Trimming left V 0 bases short and J 4 bases short, with 6 bases between. The CDR3 extends over 13 amino acids. The V gene's germline CDR1 is KGHSH and CDR2 LQKENI. In DNA form, the CDR3 reads TGTGCCAGCTCACCACCGGGGGCCACTGAAGCTTTCTTT. This codes for CASSPPGATEAFF.

The CDR3 sequence: CASSYSGFYGYTF. CDR3 nucleotides: TGTGCCAGCAGTTACTCAGGGTTCTATGGCTACACCTTC. V usage is TRBV6-5 and J usage is TRBJ1-2, with D uncertain. Deletions cut 0 bases from V and 4 bases from J, with 6 bases between. Per the germline V gene, CDR1 is MNHEY and CDR2 is SVGAGI. The CDR3 runs to 13 residues.

J is TRBJ2-3 and V is TRBV11-3; 10 bases are shared with TRBD2. The CDR3 has 14 residues. Unmatched junction bases numbered 2, after V lost 4 bases and J lost 4 bases. The germline V gene encodes CDR1 SGHNT and CDR2 YENEEA. This CDR3 is CASSSSGRADTQYF. For the CDR3, the DNA is TGTGCCAGCAGCTCGAGCGGGAGGGCAGATACGCAGTATTTT.

The V call is TRBV18, the J call TRBJ2-3, with TRBD2 matching 12 bases. The trim removed 4 bases at V and 2 bases at J, leaving 4 bases unmatched. CDR3 length: 16 amino acids. Germline V gene sequence: CDR1 KGHSH, CDR2 LQKENI. The CDR3 sequence: CASSQRTSGNTDTQYF. The DNA of the CDR3 is TGTGCCAGCTCACAACGGACTAGCGGGAACACAGATACGCAGTATTTT.

The chain is built from TRBV28 and TRBJ1-1; maybe TRBD1 (6 bases). Trimming shortened V by 8 bases and J by 5 bases, and 21 bases separated the two germline ends. CDR3 length: 15 amino acids. The V gene's germline CDR1 is MDHEN and CDR2 SYDVKM. The CDR3 bases are TGTGCCAGCGAGGAGGGGGGCTCGGGAGGAACTGAAGCTTTCTTT. It yields the protein CASEEGGSGGTEAFF.

The genes are TRBV30 and TRBJ1-2; tentatively, D is TRBD1 (6 bases). Per the germline V gene, CDR1 is GTSNPN and CDR2 is SVGIG (reference sequence). The V end lost 8 bases, the J end lost 8 bases, and 18 bases lay between the germline ends. The CDR3 has 12 residues. The CDR3 nucleotides are TGTGCCCTCTCACCAGGGGCGGAAGGCTACACCTTC. It encodes CALSPGAEGYTF.

The gene calls are TRBV20-1 and TRBJ2-1, with 7 bases fitting TRBD2. This CDR3 spans 13 amino acids. Per the germline V gene, CDR1 is DFQATT and CDR2 is SNEGSKA (reference sequence). V lost 3 bases to trimming and J lost 7 bases; unmatched junction nucleotides: 6. CDR3 amino acids: CSASRGSPNEQFF. The CDR3 region has the DNA TGCAGTGCTAGTCGCGGGAGTCCAAATGAGCAGTTCTTC.

The gene calls are TRBV5-1 and TRBJ2-7; weak D call: TRBD1 (5 bases). This CDR3 has 14 residues. Germline-derived CDR1 and CDR2 are SGHRS and YFSETQ. The V gene lost 1 base and the J gene lost 2 bases, with 10 bases spanning the gap. CDR3 in DNA: TGCGCCAGCAGCTTGAGGGGCTCCCCCTACGAGCAGTACTTC. This sequence encodes CASSLRGSPYEQYF. The full variable domain, completed using reference TRBV5-1 and TRBJ2-7, is KAGVTQTPRYLIKTRGQQVTLSCSPISGHRSVSWYQQTPGQGLQFLFEYFSETQRNKGNFPGRFSGRQFSNSRSEMNVSTLELGDSALYLCASSLRGSPYEQYFGPGTRLTVT.

This rearrangement joins TRBV11-1 to TRBJ1-1; D remains unclear. Trimming took 0 bases from V and 7 from J, leaving 6 bases between them. This CDR3 comprises 12 residues. Germline CDR1 and CDR2: SGHAT and FQDESV (reference sequence). CDR3 nucleotides: TGTGCCAGCAGCTTAGCAGGGATTGAAGCTTTCTTT. Translated: CASSLAGIEAFF.

The chain employs TRBV10-3 and TRBJ2-3; the match to TRBD2 covers 10 bases. The CDR3 contains 13 residues. Looked up from germline, CDR1 is ENHRY and CDR2 is SYGVKD. The ends lost 7 bases at V and 3 bases at J; junction bases unmatched: 1. The CDR3 DNA follows: TGTGCCATCACTAGCGGGAGAACAGATACGCAGTATTTT. This gives the protein CAITSGRTDTQYF.

J is TRBJ1-3 and V is TRBV4-1; D possibly corresponds to TRBD1 (6 bases). This CDR3 is 15 amino acids long. Trimming removed 3 bases from V and 2 bases from J, with 11 bases in between. Germline V gene lookup returns CDR1 MGHRA and CDR2 YSYEKL. The CDR3 coding sequence is TGCGCCAGCAGCCAGCTACAGGGCCCTGGAAACACCATATATTTT. It translates to CASSQLQGPGNTIYF.